Reported below is one T cell receptor beta chain. This CDR3 has 12 amino acids. Germline values: CDR1 MDHEN, CDR2 SYDVKM. V lost 1 base to trimming and J lost 8 bases, with 6 bases between them. These data originate in a study of response to subunit inactivated influenza vaccine. TCRdb fed the RT-PCR reads into MiXCR, producing one record per CDR3 protein. Among around 580,000 distinct CDR3 sequences listed, over 9.5% were seen once. The sample consisted of PBMCs from blood, taken on the day of vaccination. The clonotype was recovered from a man aged 45 to 65 who received an inactivated influenza vaccine. This rearrangement joins TRBV28 to TRBJ2-4; D might be TRBD1 (6 bases). CDR3 region: CASSLSGDIQYF. CDR3 nucleotides: TGTGCCAGCAGTTTATCAGGGGACATTCAGTACTTC.